Reported below is one T cell receptor beta chain. Authors' processing steps: Reference gene primers were amplified, and this amplification served to estimate nucleated cell counts. Sequenced by immunoSEQ multiplex PCR; TCRdb stores in-frame clones only, minus some. That table gives V, J and clone size, and the DNA gave D and trimming. The sample yields about 78,000 clones, approximately 86% seen once. The record originates from a study of blood T cell repertoires in COVID-19. Across the whole study: The United States, Italy and Spain were the sources of the acute and convalescent COVID-19 samples. T cells, B-cell-depleted T cells, or PBMCs provided the cDNA or gDNA that served as material.

CDR3 length: 18 residues. The J segment lost 0 bases and the V segment lost 0 bases, leaving 10 bases of the junction unmatched. Germline CDR1 MNHEY, CDR2 SMNVEV (reference sequence). The genes are TRBV27 and TRBJ1-1; TRBD1 aligns across 7 bases. The sequence came from an older woman with acute or convalescent COVID-19. The sequenced sample was peripheral blood. The CDR3 DNA reads TGTGCCAGCAGTTTATCGGAGACAGGGATTAAGGTGAACACTGAAGCTTTCTTT. Translation: CASSLSETGIKVNTEAFF.